The 9 T cell receptor beta chains below all came from one sample that was sequenced in a study. From the RT-PCR reads, TCRdb called clonotypes with MiXCR, one entry per CDR3 protein. The table records about 680,000 distinct CDR3 sequences, over 12% of them present only once. Sequenced material: memory CD4+ T cells from blood. These TCRs come from a female donor in good health, serving as a healthy control.

This clonotype was recorded at least ten times. The chain joins TRBV7-9 to TRBJ2-3; D tentatively fits TRBD1 or TRBD2 (5 bases each). With 10 bases removed from V and 1 base from J, the gap between germline ends came to 24 bases. The CDR3 is 17 residues long. Germline loops: CDR1 SEHNR, CDR2 FQNEAQ (reference sequence). The CDR3 coding sequence is TGTGCCACGGAAACCGGGGTCGGGACCGAAGGCACAGATACGCAGTATTTT. Its protein is CATETGVGTEGTDTQYF.

This clonotype occurred a few times. The chain joins TRBV20-1 to TRBJ1-6; D unresolved. Trimming cost V 3 bases and J 0 bases, with 12 bases left between them. The V gene's germline CDR1 is DFQATT and CDR2 SNEGSKA (reference sequence). The CDR3 sequence is 16 residues long. The CDR3 protein is CSARVGLGSYNSPLHF. DNA for the CDR3: TGCAGTGCTAGGGTCGGTCTGGGCTCCTATAATTCACCCCTCCACTTT.

This clonotype was counted at least ten times. This sequence joins TRBV6-2 or TRBV6-3 and TRBJ2-3; D remains unclear. Trimming pared 2 bases from V and 0 bases from J, leaving 6 bases between. CDR1 and CDR2 (germline): MNHEY, SVGEGT. The CDR3 loop spans 14 amino acids. The CDR3 is CASSYPTSTDTQYF. The CDR3, as DNA: TGTGCCAGCAGTTACCCCACGAGCACAGATACGCAGTATTTT.

This clonotype came up once. The J gene is TRBJ1-1, the V gene TRBV2; possibly TRBD1 for D (6 bases). This CDR3 is 14 amino acids long. Trimming pared 4 bases from V and 1 base from J, leaving 10 bases between. From germline, CDR1 is SNHLY and CDR2 FYNNEI. DNA for the CDR3: TGTGCCAGCAGTGTAGAAGGGGGGAACACTGAAGCTTTCTTT. This gives the protein CASSVEGGNTEAFF.

In this sample, this clonotype turned up a few times. The CDR3 DNA reads TGTGCCAGCAGTTTACAGCCGAGATCCTACAATGAGCAGTTCTTC. As protein: CASSLQPRSYNEQFF. This chain uses TRBV12-3 or TRBV12-4 with TRBJ2-1; D ambiguous. Trimming left V 2 bases short and J 1 base short, with 9 bases between. This CDR3 is 15 amino acids long.

This clonotype was picked up many times. The rearrangement joins TRBV12-3 or TRBV12-4 to TRBJ1-2; tentatively, D is TRBD1 (5 bases). The CDR3 extends over 14 amino acids. The V end was cut by 10 bases, the J end by 1 base, with 16 bases between. The CDR3 DNA follows: TGTGCCACCGACGACAGACGACTTAACTATGGCTACACCTTC. It yields the protein CATDDRRLNYGYTF.

The J gene is TRBJ2-6, the V gene TRBV12-3 or TRBV12-4; 7 bases align to TRBD2. The CDR3 runs 18 residues. The V gene end was trimmed by 2 bases and the J gene end by 1 base; junction bases not matched to a gene: 8. The CDR3 is CASSLIFGGGSGANVLTF. In nucleotides, the CDR3 is TGTGCCAGCAGTTTAATTTTCGGGGGAGGGTCTGGGGCCAACGTCCTGACTTTC.

This clonotype has a count of ten or more. The chain carries TRBV7-2 and TRBJ2-1; TRBD2 matches at 7 bases. Germline trimming cut 3 bases from V and 5 bases from J; bases unmatched to any gene: 7. The CDR3 totals 15 residues. From germline, CDR1 is SGHTA and CDR2 FQGNSA. CDR3 in amino acids: CASSFVGGMNNEQFF. The CDR3, as DNA: TGTGCCAGCAGCTTCGTCGGGGGGATGAACAATGAGCAGTTCTTC.

This clonotype was detected many times. This chain joins TRBV6-5 and TRBJ2-3, with TRBD2 matching over 11 bases. CDR1 and CDR2 (germline): MNHEY, SVGAGI. This CDR3 comprises 16 residues. J gave up 2 bases and V 8 bases, and 9 bases lay outside the gene matches. CDR3 nucleotides: TGTGCCAGCGCAGTACTTAGCGGGAGGGACACAGATACGCAGTATTTT. Translating it yields CASAVLSGRDTDTQYF.